The sequence of this T cell receptor (beta chain) was determined in a study of blood T cell repertoires in COVID-19. This clone was counted only a few times. The CDR3 contains 17 residues. Germline V gives CDR1 SGHNT, CDR2 YYREEE (reference sequence). Trimming removed 0 bases from V and 2 bases from J; junction bases left unmatched: 10. The table came from immunoSEQ multiplex PCR; TCRdb's copy has only in-frame clones and leaves some out. Seen here are fewer than 300,000 clones, approximately 88% observed once, and the top ten hold 0.65% to 0.95%. The clonotype originates from a young woman with acute or convalescent COVID-19. The chain employs TRBV5-4 and TRBJ2-7; 8 positions agree with TRBD1. Sample: peripheral blood. The CDR3 here is CASSLDPRDRRTYEQYF. DNA of the CDR3: TGTGCCAGCAGCTTGGACCCCCGGGACAGGCGTACCTACGAGCAGTACTTC.